This T cell receptor beta chain was captured by sequencing in a study of control samples from healthy donors and cancer patients. The protocol was immunoSEQ multiplex PCR, while the TCRdb copy is restricted to in-frame clones and leaves out a portion. The data show about 47,000 clones, 75% to 90% seen once. The sample taken for sequencing was blood. The TCR comes from a man in his 70s in good health.

The CDR3 DNA is TGCAGCGCTAACAGGGCGGCCAATGAGCAGTTCTTC. This codes for CSANRAANEQFF. The genes are TRBV29-1 and TRBJ2-1; D possibly corresponds to TRBD1 (6 bases). Deletions cut 7 bases from V and 6 bases from J, with 13 bases between. The CDR3 extends over 12 amino acids. The V gene's germline CDR1 is SQVTM and CDR2 ANQGSEA.